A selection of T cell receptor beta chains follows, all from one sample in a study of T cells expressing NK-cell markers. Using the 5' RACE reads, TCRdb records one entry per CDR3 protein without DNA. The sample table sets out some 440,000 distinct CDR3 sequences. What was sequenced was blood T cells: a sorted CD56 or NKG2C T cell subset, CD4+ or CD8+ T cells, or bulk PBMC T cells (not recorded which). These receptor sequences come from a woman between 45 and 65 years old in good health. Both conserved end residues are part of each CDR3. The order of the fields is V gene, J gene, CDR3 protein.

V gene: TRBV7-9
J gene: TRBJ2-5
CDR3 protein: CASSLFGTSGFETQYF

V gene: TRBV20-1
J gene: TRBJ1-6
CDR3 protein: CSASLGRLNSPLHF

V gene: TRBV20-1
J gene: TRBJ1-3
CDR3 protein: CSPRHTSGNTIYF

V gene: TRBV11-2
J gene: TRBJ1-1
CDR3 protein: CASSLVSQGGTEAFF

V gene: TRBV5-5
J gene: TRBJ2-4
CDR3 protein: CASSFTGARAKNIQYF

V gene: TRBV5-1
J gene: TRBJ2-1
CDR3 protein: CASSVWTSGVFNEQFF

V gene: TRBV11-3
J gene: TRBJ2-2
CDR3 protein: CASSSGLPNTGELFF

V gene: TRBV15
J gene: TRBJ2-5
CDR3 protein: CATSRPIGNLETQYF

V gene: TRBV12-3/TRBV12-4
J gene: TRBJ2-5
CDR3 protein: CASSFRPTQETQYF

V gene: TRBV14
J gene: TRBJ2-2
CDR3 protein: CASSQGRSGPLGTGELFF

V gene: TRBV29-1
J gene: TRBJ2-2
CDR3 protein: CSVWDWGSNTGELFF

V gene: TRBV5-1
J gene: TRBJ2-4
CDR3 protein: CASSLPREGTKNIQYF

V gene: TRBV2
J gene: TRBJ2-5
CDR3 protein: CASSGTSGKFETQYF

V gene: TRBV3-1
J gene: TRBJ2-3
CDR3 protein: CASSQRGGPRSQYF

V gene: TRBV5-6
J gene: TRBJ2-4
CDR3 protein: CASSATDLAKNIQYF

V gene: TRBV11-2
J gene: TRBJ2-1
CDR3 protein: CASSRDNVPNEQFF

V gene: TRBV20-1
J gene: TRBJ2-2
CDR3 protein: CSARTTSGRPTGELFF

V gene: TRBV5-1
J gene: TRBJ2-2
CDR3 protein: CASRGDIANTGELFF

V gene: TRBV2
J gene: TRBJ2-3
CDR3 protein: CASSDALANTQYF

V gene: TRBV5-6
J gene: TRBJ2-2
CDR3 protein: CASSLVRLAGWTGELFF

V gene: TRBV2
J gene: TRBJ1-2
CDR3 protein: CARERGNDGYTF

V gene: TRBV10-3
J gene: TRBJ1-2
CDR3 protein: CAISGTGTGTGYTF

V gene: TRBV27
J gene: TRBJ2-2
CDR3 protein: CASSWGDRPTGELFF

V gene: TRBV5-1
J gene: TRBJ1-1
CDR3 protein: CASSWGRTNTEAFF

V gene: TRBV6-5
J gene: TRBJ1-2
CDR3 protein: CASSYRRNYGYTF

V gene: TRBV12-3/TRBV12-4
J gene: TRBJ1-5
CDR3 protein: CASSLFLAVDQPQHF

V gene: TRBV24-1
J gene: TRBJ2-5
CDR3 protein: CATSDRTSGSETQYF

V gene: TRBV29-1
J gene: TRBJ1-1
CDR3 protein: CSAAPDGPEAFF

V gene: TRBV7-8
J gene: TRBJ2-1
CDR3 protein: CASSFFQGTEQFF

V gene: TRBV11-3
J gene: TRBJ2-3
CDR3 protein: CASSLYLDTQYF

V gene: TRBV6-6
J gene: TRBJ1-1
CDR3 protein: CASARGGARTEAFF

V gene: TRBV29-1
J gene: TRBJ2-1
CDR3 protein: CSVGTSGSTNEQFF

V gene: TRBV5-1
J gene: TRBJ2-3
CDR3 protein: CASNRRVTDTQYF

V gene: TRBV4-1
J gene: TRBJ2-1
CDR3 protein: CASRATGNNEQFF

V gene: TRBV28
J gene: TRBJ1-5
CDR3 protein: CASSNTPGQPQHF

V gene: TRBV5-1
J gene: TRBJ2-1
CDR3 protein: CASSSGTSGSWGNEQFF

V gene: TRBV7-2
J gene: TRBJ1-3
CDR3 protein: CASGPRAGQFGNTIYF

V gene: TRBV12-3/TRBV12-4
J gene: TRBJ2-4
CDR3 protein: CASSLRPGPWYF

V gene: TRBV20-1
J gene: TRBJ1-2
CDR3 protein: CAHNLQGGYGYTF